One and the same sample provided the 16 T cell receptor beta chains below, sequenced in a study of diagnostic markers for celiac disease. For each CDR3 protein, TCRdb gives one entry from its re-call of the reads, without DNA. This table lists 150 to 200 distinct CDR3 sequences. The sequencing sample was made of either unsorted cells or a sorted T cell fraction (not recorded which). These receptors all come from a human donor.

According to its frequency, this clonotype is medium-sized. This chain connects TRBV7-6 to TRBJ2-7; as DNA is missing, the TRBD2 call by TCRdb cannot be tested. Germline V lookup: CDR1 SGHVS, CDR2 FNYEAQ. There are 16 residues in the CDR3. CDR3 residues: CASSLDRGGVSYEQYF. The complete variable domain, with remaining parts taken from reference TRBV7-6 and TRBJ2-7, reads GAGVSQSPRYKVTKRGQDVALRCDPISGHVSLYWYRQALGQGPEFLTYFNYEAQQDKSGLPNDRFSAERPEGSISTLTIQRTEQRDSAMYRCASSLDRGGVSYEQYFGPGTRLTVT.

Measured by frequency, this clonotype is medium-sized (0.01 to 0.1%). CDR3 protein: CASSYYRGGYTF. The chain has TRBV6-5 and TRBJ1-2; the TRBD1 assignment by TCRdb is unverifiable without DNA. Germline loops: CDR1 MNHEY, CDR2 SVGAGI. The CDR3 covers 12 residues.

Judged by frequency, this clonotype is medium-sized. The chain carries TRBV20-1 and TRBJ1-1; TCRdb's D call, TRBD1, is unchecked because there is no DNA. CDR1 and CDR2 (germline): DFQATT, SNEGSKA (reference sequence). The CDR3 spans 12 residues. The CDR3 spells CSPQGGGTEAFF.

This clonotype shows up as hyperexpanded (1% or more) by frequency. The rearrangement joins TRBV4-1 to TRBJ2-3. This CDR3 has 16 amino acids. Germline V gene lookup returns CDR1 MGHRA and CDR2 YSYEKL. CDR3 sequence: CASSQDPAFSTDTQYF.

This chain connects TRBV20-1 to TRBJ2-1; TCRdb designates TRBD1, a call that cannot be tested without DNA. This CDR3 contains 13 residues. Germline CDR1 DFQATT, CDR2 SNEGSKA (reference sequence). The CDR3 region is CSANRGPGLEQFF.

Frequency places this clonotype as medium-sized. The CDR3: CAWSVTAHARSYEQYF. V is TRBV30 and J is TRBJ2-7; TCRdb names TRBD1, which stays unverified in the absence of DNA. CDR1 and CDR2 (germline): GTSNPN, SVGIG (reference sequence). This CDR3 has 16 amino acids.

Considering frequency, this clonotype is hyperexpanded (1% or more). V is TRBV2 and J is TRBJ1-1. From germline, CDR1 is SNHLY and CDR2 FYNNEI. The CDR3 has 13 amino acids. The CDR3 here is CASRPDSRTEAFF.

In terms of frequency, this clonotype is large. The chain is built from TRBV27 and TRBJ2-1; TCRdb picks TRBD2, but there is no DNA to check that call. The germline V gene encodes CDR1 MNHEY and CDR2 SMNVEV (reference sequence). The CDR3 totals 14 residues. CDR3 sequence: CASSMAGSYNEQFF.

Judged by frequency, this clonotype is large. This CDR3 is CASSRLGTGVNTEAFF. The J gene is TRBJ1-1, the V gene TRBV19; TCRdb's D gene call, TRBD1, goes unchecked for lack of DNA. Germline V gives CDR1 LNHDA, CDR2 SQIVND (reference sequence). The CDR3 totals 16 residues.

CDR3 sequence: CASSRVYNYEQYF. The chain uses TRBV28 and TRBJ2-7. The CDR3 is 13 amino acids. Germline V CDR1 and CDR2: MDHEN, SYDVKM. Complete variable domain (other parts from reference TRBV28 and TRBJ2-7): DVKVTQSSRYLVKRTGEKVFLECVQDMDHENMFWYRQDPGLGLRLIYFSYDVKMKEKGDIPEGYSVSREKKERFSLILESASTNQTSMYLCASSRVYNYEQYFGPGTRLTVT.

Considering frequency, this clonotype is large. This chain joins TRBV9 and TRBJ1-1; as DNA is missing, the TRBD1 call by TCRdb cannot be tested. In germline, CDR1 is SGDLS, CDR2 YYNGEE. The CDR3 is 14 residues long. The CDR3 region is CASSKVGGTTEAFF.

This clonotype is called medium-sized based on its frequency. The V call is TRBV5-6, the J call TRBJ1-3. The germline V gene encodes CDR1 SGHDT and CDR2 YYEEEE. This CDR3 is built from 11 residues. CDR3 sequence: CASSLSNTIYF.

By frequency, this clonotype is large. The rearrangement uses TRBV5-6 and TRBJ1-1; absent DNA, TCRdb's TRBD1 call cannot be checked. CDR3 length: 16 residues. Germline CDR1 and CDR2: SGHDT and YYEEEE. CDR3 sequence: CASSLDRRGGRTEAFF.

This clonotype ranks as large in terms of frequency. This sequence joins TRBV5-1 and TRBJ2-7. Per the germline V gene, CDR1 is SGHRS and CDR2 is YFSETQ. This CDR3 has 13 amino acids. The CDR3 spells CASSFYSEYEQYF.

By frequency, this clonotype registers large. The CDR3 sequence is CAGSYGGEQFF. V gene TRBV28 combines with J gene TRBJ2-1. The CDR3 runs to 11 residues. CDR1 is MDHEN, CDR2 SYDVKM, per germline.

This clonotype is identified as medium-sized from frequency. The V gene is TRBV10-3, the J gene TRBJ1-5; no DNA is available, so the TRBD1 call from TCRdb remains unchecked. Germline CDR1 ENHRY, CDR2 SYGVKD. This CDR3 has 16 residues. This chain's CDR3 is CAISEGGQGVNQPQHF.